Listed below are T cell receptor beta chains from one sample, sequenced in a study of identical twins. TCRdb used MiXCR to reprocess the 5' RACE reads, holding one entry per CDR3 protein. This sample has roughly 290,000 distinct CDR3 sequences, with around 8.8% found just once. These data also featured in a second study, about yellow fever vaccine responses in identical twins.

The sequenced material came from memory (CD45RO+) T cells sorted from blood. The receptors were sampled from a woman aged 18-29 years in good health. The CDR3 runs from the conserved cysteine through the conserved F or W. D genes are given only for firm matches. Only some rows state a clone size, as once, few, many or a class for expanded clones.

d_gene	v_gene	j_gene	abundance	CDR3aa	CDR3nt
TRBD2	TRBV20-1	TRBJ2-1	many	CSAVLAEYNEQFF	TGCAGTGCCGTACTAGCGGAGTACAATGAGCAGTTCTTC
-	TRBV5-5	TRBJ1-3	-	CASSLSGFGNTIYF	TGTGCCAGCAGCTTATCGGGTTTTGGAAACACCATATATTTT
-	TRBV7-2	TRBJ2-7	many	CASSFQQPGLSYEQYF	TGTGCCAGCAGCTTTCAGCAACCGGGACTTTCCTACGAGCAGTACTTC
-	TRBV3-1	TRBJ2-7	few	CASSQSLPNEQYF	TGTGCCAGCAGCCAAAGTCTCCCCAACGAGCAGTACTTC
-	TRBV11-2	TRBJ2-1	few	CASSLGWLAGKISYNEQFF	TGTGCCAGCAGCTTAGGGTGGTTGGCGGGGAAGATCTCCTACAATGAGCAGTTCTTC
TRBD2	TRBV29-1	TRBJ2-1	-	CSVDQGLAGAEQFF	TGCAGCGTTGATCAGGGACTAGCGGGAGCTGAGCAGTTCTTC
-	TRBV7-8	TRBJ2-3	few	CASSLVLLTDTQYF	TGTGCCAGCAGCTTAGTACTCCTCACAGATACGCAGTATTTT
-	TRBV25-1	TRBJ1-3	-	CASNPGASGNTIYF	TGTGCCAGCAACCCAGGGGCGTCTGGAAACACCATATATTTT
TRBD2	TRBV5-1	TRBJ2-1	-	CASSSGLAGGSSYNEQFF	TGCGCCAGCAGCTCAGGACTAGCGGGAGGGAGCTCCTACAATGAGCAGTTCTTC
TRBD2	TRBV11-2	TRBJ2-1	few	CASSPLAGNNEQFF	TGTGCCAGCAGCCCACTAGCGGGAAACAATGAGCAGTTCTTC
TRBD1	TRBV4-1	TRBJ2-7	few	CASSQAHTGQTYEQYF	TGCGCCAGCAGCCAAGCTCATACGGGACAGACCTACGAGCAGTACTTC
TRBD2	TRBV18	TRBJ2-5	-	CASSPLGLADQETQYF	TGTGCCAGCTCACCCCTGGGACTAGCGGACCAAGAGACCCAGTACTTC
-	TRBV12-5	TRBJ1-5	many	CASGLVGRSNQPQHF	TGTGCTAGTGGTTTGGTTGGGCGCAGCAATCAGCCCCAGCATTTT
-	TRBV3-2	TRBJ2-1	many	CASSQGLSGVNEQFF	TGTGCCAGCAGCCAAGGACTTTCAGGAGTTAATGAGCAGTTCTTC
TRBD2	TRBV20-1	TRBJ2-3	few	CSARGLAGPTGTDTQYF	TGCAGTGCTAGAGGACTAGCGGGGCCCACTGGCACAGATACGCAGTATTTT
TRBD2	TRBV12-3/TRBV12-4	TRBJ2-2	many	CASRATSGRFVFTGELFF	TGTGCCAGCAGAGCCACCTCCGGGAGGTTTGTTTTCACCGGGGAGCTGTTTTTT
-	TRBV1	TRBJ1-1	-	CTSSPPDRATEAFF	TGCACCAGCAGCCCCCCCGACAGGGCCACTGAAGCTTTCTTT
TRBD2	TRBV20-1	TRBJ2-5	-	CSALGLAGGPVQTQYF	TGCAGTGCTCTTGGGCTAGCGGGGGGGCCGGTACAGACCCAGTACTTC
-	TRBV18	TRBJ1-6	few	CASSPVQGTDNSPLHF	TGTGCCAGCTCACCCGTCCAGGGAACGGATAATTCACCCCTCCACTTT
-	TRBV6-1	TRBJ2-4	-	CASSEPGLGAVIQYF	TGTGCCAGCAGTGAACCGGGACTGGGGGCCGTCATTCAGTACTTC
-	TRBV20-1	TRBJ1-2	few	CSASPIGYTF	TGCAGTGCTAGCCCCATAGGCTACACCTTC
-	TRBV20-1	TRBJ1-5	-	CSATPGGAGGQPQHF	TGCAGTGCCACCCCGGGGGGTGCGGGCGGGCAGCCCCAGCATTTT
-	TRBV7-9	TRBJ1-2	few	CASSLHGLGYTF	TGTGCCAGCAGCTTACATGGTCTCGGCTACACCTTC
-	TRBV14	TRBJ1-4	-	CASSQEPRGVLGEKLFF	TGTGCCAGCAGCCAAGAACCCCGAGGGGTTCTCGGAGAAAAACTGTTTTTT
TRBD2	TRBV15	TRBJ2-1	-	CATSREAGDHNEQFF	TGTGCCACCAGCAGAGAGGCGGGGGACCACAATGAGCAGTTCTTC
-	TRBV12-3/TRBV12-4	TRBJ1-2	many	CASSFSQGDYGYTF	TGTGCCAGCAGTTTTTCCCAGGGCGACTATGGCTACACCTTC
TRBD2	TRBV7-8	TRBJ2-7	few	CASSLESGTIPYEQYF	TGTGCCAGCAGCTTAGAATCGGGGACTATCCCCTACGAGCAGTACTTC
-	TRBV12-3/TRBV12-4	TRBJ1-5	many	CASRPGDTTNQPQHF	TGTGCCAGCAGACCAGGGGACACGACCAATCAGCCCCAGCATTTT
TRBD1	TRBV7-9	TRBJ1-3	-	CASSLEGQPGNTIYF	TGTGCCAGCAGCTTAGAGGGACAGCCTGGAAACACCATATATTTT
-	TRBV29-1	TRBJ2-3	many	CSFRTDTQYF	TGCAGTTTTCGTACGGATACGCAGTATTTT
TRBD1	TRBV4-1	TRBJ2-1	few	CASSQDRVGLYNEQFF	TGCGCCAGCAGCCAGGACAGGGTAGGGCTATATAATGAGCAGTTCTTC
TRBD1	TRBV12-3/TRBV12-4	TRBJ1-4	many	CASSNRQGRAGGEKLFF	TGTGCCAGCAGCAATAGACAGGGGAGAGCCGGGGGTGAAAAACTGTTTTTT
-	TRBV5-1	TRBJ2-4	many	CASSLGDTLNIQYF	TGCGCCAGCAGCTTGGGAGACACTTTAAACATTCAGTACTTC
-	TRBV12-3/TRBV12-4	TRBJ2-2	many	CASTLGLSNTGELFF	TGTGCCAGCACCCTGGGACTGTCGAACACCGGGGAGCTGTTTTTT
-	TRBV5-1	TRBJ1-1	many	CASSLTGTNTEAFF	TGCGCCAGCAGCTTGACAGGGACCAACACTGAAGCTTTCTTT
-	TRBV5-1	TRBJ1-2	few	CASSLGINYGYTF	TGCGCCAGCAGCTTGGGGATTAACTATGGCTACACCTTC
-	TRBV9	TRBJ2-1	many	CASNGPAGNEQFF	TGTGCCAGCAACGGTCCCGCGGGTAATGAGCAGTTCTTC
-	TRBV27	TRBJ1-2	many	CASSLAPSGGYTF	TGTGCCAGCAGTTTGGCCCCCTCGGGGGGCTACACCTTC
-	TRBV10-2	TRBJ2-3	few	CASSGEPHGTDTQYF	TGCGCCAGCAGTGGGGAGCCCCACGGCACAGATACGCAGTATTTT